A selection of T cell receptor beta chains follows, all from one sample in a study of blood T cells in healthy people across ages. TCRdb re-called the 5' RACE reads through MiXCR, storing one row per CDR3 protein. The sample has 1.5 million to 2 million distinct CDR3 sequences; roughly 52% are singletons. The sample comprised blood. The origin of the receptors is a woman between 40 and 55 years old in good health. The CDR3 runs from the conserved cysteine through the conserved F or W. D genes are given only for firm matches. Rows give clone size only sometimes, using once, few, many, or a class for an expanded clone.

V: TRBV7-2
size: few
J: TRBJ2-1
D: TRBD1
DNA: TGTGCCAGCAGCTTGGGGGGGACAGGGTTCGATGAGCAGTTCTTC
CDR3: CASSLGGTGFDEQFF

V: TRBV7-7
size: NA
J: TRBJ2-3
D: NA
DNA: TGTGCTAGCAGCTTAGGGGTCGCGGGGCGATCCACAGATACGCAGTATTTT
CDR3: CASSLGVAGRSTDTQYF

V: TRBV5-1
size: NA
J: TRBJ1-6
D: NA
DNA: TGCGCCAGCAGCTTGGAGTACAGAATAGGTTCACCCCTCCACTTT
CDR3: CASSLEYRIGSPLHF

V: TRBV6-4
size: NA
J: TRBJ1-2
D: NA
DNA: TGTGCCAGCAGTGACATGGCAAGTGCAAACTATGGCTACACCTTC
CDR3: CASSDMASANYGYTF

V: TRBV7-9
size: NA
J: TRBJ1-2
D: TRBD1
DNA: TGTGCCAGCAACCTAGACAGGGCTAACTATGGCTACACCTTC
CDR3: CASNLDRANYGYTF

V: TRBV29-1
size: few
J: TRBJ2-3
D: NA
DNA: TGCAGCGTTGGGGGCCTGACAGGCCTCACAGATACGCAGTATTTT
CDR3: CSVGGLTGLTDTQYF

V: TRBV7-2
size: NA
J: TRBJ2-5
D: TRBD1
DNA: TGTGCCAGCAGCCGCAAAGGGGGCTACCAAGAGACCCAGTACTTC
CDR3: CASSRKGGYQETQYF

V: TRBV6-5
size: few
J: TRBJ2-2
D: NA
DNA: TGTGCCAGCACCCCTTGGGACCCCGCGAACACCGGGGAGCTGTTTTTT
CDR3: CASTPWDPANTGELFF

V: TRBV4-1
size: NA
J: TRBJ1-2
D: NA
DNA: TGCGCCAGCAGCCAAGGTACCGACAGCCAGTATGGCTACACCTTC
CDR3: CASSQGTDSQYGYTF

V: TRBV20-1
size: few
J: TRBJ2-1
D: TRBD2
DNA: TGCAGTGCTAGGGGGGGGGACTACAATGAGCAGTTCTTC
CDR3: CSARGGDYNEQFF

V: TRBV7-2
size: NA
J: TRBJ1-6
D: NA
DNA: TGTGCCAGCAGCCCCGGGACATTAGGAAATTCACCCCTCCACTTT
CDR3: CASSPGTLGNSPLHF

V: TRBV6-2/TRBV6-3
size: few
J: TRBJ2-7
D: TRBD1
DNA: TGTGCCAGCAGTCGAGGGACAGCGGACGAGCAGTACTTC
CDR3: CASSRGTADEQYF

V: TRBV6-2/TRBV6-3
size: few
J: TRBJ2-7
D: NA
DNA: TGTGCCAGCGGCAACGCTTACGAGCAGTACTTC
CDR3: CASGNAYEQYF

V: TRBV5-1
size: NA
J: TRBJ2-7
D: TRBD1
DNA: TGCGCCATCAACCTCACGGGACAGGGAGGCTACGAGCAGTACTTC
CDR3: CAINLTGQGGYEQYF

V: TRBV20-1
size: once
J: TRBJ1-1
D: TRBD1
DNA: TGCAGTGCTAGAGAAACTTGGGACAGGGGTGAAGCTTTCTTT
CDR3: CSARETWDRGEAFF

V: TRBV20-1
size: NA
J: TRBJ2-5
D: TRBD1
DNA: TGCAGTGCAGCCCCCCTACAGGGGAAAGGAGAGACCCAGTACTTC
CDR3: CSAAPLQGKGETQYF

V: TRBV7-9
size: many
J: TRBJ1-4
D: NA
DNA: TGTGCCAGCAGCTCCCTGGACCCGAATGAAAAACTGTTTTTT
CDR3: CASSSLDPNEKLFF

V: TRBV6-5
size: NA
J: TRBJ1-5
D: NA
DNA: TGTGCCAGCTGCGACGACAGGACTCAGCCCCAGCATTTT
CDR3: CASCDDRTQPQHF

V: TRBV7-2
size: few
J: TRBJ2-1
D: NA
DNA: TGTGCCAGCAGCTTTGATACCAATGAGCAGTTCTTC
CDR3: CASSFDTNEQFF

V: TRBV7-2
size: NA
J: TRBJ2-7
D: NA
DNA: TGTGCCAGCAGCTTGGGGACCGCGAAATACTCCTACGAGCAGTACTTC
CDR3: CASSLGTAKYSYEQYF

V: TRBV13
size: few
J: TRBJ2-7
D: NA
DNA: TGTGCCAGCAGCTTAATCGCGGCAGGGAGCAACGAGCAGTACTTC
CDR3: CASSLIAAGSNEQYF

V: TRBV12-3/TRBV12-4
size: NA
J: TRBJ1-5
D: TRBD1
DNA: TGTGCCAGCAGTCCTAACAGGGGCGGGAGGCAGCCCCAGCATTTT
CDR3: CASSPNRGGRQPQHF

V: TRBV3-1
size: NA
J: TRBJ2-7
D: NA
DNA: TGTGCCAGCAGCCAAGATATGCCGGGCCTCCCGACCTACGAGCAGTACTTC
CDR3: CASSQDMPGLPTYEQYF

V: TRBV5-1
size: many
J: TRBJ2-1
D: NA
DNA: TGTGCCAGCAGCTTAGGACAGACCTACAATGAGCAGTTCTTC
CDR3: CASSLGQTYNEQFF

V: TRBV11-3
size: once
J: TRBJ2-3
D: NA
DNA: TGTGCCAGCAGCTCGGGCCCAGCAGGCACAGATACGCAGTATTTT
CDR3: CASSSGPAGTDTQYF

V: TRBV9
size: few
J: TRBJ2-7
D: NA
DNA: TGTGCCAGCAGCGTTAGGGGGGGCGAGGAGCAGTACTTC
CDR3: CASSVRGGEEQYF

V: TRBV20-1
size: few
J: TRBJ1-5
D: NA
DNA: TGCAGTGCTTTACGAGGTTATCAGCCCCAGCATTTT
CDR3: CSALRGYQPQHF

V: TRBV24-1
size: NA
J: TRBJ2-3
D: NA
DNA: TGTGCCACCAGTGATCCCGAAGGGGGGGGGTCAGATACGCAGTATTTT
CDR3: CATSDPEGGGSDTQYF

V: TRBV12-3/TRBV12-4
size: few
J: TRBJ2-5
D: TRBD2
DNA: TGTGCCAGCAGTGGAGGACTAGCGGGGTTTCCAGAGACCCAGTACTTC
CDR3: CASSGGLAGFPETQYF

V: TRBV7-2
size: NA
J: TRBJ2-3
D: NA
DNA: TGTGCCAGCAGCTTACGGTATGGGACAGATACGCAGTATTTT
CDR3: CASSLRYGTDTQYF

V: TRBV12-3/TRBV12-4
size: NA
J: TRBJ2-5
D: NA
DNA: TGTGCCAGCAGTCTAACGGACGCCCATGAGCAGTACTTC
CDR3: CASSLTDAHEQYF

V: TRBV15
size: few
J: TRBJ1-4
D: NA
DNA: TGTGCCACCAGCAGATCAGGGTCGACTAATGAAAAACTGTTTTTT
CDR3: CATSRSGSTNEKLFF

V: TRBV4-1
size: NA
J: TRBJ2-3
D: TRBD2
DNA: TGTGCCAGCAGCCAGGCCCTAGCGGGGGGCACAGATACGCAGTATTTT
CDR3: CASSQALAGGTDTQYF

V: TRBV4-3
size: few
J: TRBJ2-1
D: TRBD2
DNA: TGCGCCAGCAGCAAGCGGGGGCCTAAGTACAATGAGCAGTTCTTC
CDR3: CASSKRGPKYNEQFF

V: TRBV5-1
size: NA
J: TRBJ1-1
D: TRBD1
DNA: TGCGCCAGCAGCTTTGACAGGGTCTCTGAAGCTTTCTTT
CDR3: CASSFDRVSEAFF

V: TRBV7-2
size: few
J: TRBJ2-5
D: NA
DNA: TGTGCCAGCAGCCGACTGAAGCAGACAGAGACCCAGTACTTC
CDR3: CASSRLKQTETQYF

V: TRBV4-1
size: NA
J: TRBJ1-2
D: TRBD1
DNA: TGCGCCAGCAGCCAGGGACAGGCGGATGGCTACACCTTC
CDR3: CASSQGQADGYTF

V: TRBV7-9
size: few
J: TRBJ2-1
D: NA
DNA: TGTGCCAGCAGCTTAGTCCTAACGGGGGACAATGAGCAGTTCTTC
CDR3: CASSLVLTGDNEQFF

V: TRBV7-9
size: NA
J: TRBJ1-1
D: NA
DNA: TGTGCCAGCAGCCCCGTAGCGAACACTGAAGCTTTCTTT
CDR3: CASSPVANTEAFF

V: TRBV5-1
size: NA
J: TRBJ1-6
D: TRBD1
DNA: TGCGCCAGCGGACCAGGGGGCGAACGGGTCACCCTCCACTTT
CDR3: CASGPGGERVTLHF

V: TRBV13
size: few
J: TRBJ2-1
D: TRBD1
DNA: TGTGCCAGCAACAGACAGGGGGGGACAGCGGCCCAGTTCTTC
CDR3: CASNRQGGTAAQFF

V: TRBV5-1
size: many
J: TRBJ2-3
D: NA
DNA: TGTGCCAGCAGCTTTTCCCCAGATACGCAGTATTTT
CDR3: CASSFSPDTQYF

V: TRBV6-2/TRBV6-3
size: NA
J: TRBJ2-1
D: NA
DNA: TGTGCCAGCAGTTACCGGGCTACGACGACCTACAATGAGCAGTTCTTC
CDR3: CASSYRATTTYNEQFF

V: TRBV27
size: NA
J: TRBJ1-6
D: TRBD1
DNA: TGTGCCAGCAGTCCCAGGGGGATTACTAATTCACCCCTCCACTTT
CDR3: CASSPRGITNSPLHF